Listed below are T cell receptor beta chains from one sample, sequenced in a study of identical twins. Each CDR3 protein gets one entry after TCRdb re-called the 5' RACE reads with MiXCR. The sample lists approximately 550,000 distinct CDR3 sequences; approximately 20% were seen once. This sample was also put to use in a study of yellow fever vaccine responses in identical twins.

The sequencing sample was made of CD4+ T cells sorted from blood. Receptors were obtained from a young woman in good health. CDR3s include the opening cysteine and the closing phenylalanine or tryptophan. A D gene is named only where the DNA matches it firmly. Expanded clones get a size class; other rows say once, few or many, or leave the size out.

length	V	size	J	D	DNA	CDR3
14	TRBV29-1	.	TRBJ2-2	TRBD2	TGCAGCGTGGGACTAGCAGGAGTCACCGCGGAGCTGTTTTTT	CSVGLAGVTAELFF
15	TRBV6-1	few	TRBJ2-3	.	TGTGCCAGCACATTAATACCGGGAAGTCAAGATACGCAGTATTTT	CASTLIPGSQDTQYF
15	TRBV10-3	few	TRBJ2-7	TRBD1	TGTGCCATCAGGAACTCGACAGGGATATTCTACGAGCAGTACTTC	CAIRNSTGIFYEQYF
13	TRBV11-2	few	TRBJ2-2	.	TGTGCCAGCAGCTTTTCTTTATCCGGGGAGCTGTTTTTT	CASSFSLSGELFF
12	TRBV20-1	few	TRBJ1-1	.	TGCAGTGCTAGGAGGGGGGATTCTGAAGCTTTCTTT	CSARRGDSEAFF
18	TRBV21-1	few	TRBJ2-2	.	TGTGCCAGCAGCAAAGTTTCGGGGGCCTTCGCGAACACCGGGGAGCTGTTTTTT	CASSKVSGAFANTGELFF
14	TRBV14	few	TRBJ1-2	.	TGTGCCAGCAGCCAAGGGGACACGAACTATGGCTACACCTTC	CASSQGDTNYGYTF
14	TRBV4-2	.	TRBJ2-5	TRBD1	TGTGCCAGCAGCCATGACAGGGAGCAAGAGACCCAGTACTTC	CASSHDREQETQYF
13	TRBV4-1	.	TRBJ2-7	.	TGCGCCAGCAGCCAATCGACAGCCTACGAGCAGTACTTC	CASSQSTAYEQYF
14	TRBV5-1	.	TRBJ2-2	.	TGTGCCAGCAGCTTGGTCGCGAACACCGGGGAGCTGTTTTTT	CASSLVANTGELFF
15	TRBV18	.	TRBJ2-7	.	TGTGCCAGCTCACCACCCAGGGGGGTCACCTACGAGCAGTACTTC	CASSPPRGVTYEQYF
14	TRBV7-6	.	TRBJ1-1	.	TGTGCCAGCAGCTTAACTGGGGGGATCACTGAAGCTTTCTTT	CASSLTGGITEAFF
14	TRBV7-8	few	TRBJ2-7	TRBD2	TGTGCCAGCAGCCCCGGGGGGATGGCATACGAGCAGTACTTC	CASSPGGMAYEQYF
16	TRBV5-1	.	TRBJ2-3	TRBD2	TGCGCCAGCAGCTTCTGGACTAGCGGGAAATCGGATACGCAGTATTTT	CASSFWTSGKSDTQYF
14	TRBV7-7	.	TRBJ2-3	.	TGTGCCAGCAGCTCGGGACGGAACACAGATACGCAGTATTTT	CASSSGRNTDTQYF
16	TRBV12-3/TRBV12-4	.	TRBJ2-2	TRBD2	TGTGCCAGCAGTCGCAGCGGGAGGGCCCTCACCGGGGAGCTGTTTTTT	CASSRSGRALTGELFF
19	TRBV4-1	few	TRBJ1-2	TRBD1	TGCGCCAGCAGCCAAGGAGTGGGGGCAGGGGGCAGAGCTAACTATGGCTACACCTTC	CASSQGVGAGGRANYGYTF
15	TRBV5-6	few	TRBJ2-5	TRBD1	TGTGCCAGCAGCTCCATCGGACAGGGCTTGCAGACCCAGTACTTC	CASSSIGQGLQTQYF
14	TRBV20-1	.	TRBJ2-3	.	TGCAGTGCTAGAGACCCGACAGTCGCAGATACGCAGTATTTT	CSARDPTVADTQYF
14	TRBV10-3	few	TRBJ2-7	.	TGTGCCATCAGTGATACGGATAGCTCCTACGAGCAGTACTTC	CAISDTDSSYEQYF
16	TRBV28	few	TRBJ1-5	TRBD1	TGTGCCAGCAGTAGGACAGGGGGCAGGCATAATCAGCCCCAGCATTTT	CASSRTGGRHNQPQHF
15	TRBV19	.	TRBJ1-5	.	TGTGCCAGTAGCCTACCCCCGTCGGGCAATCAGCCCCAGCATTTT	CASSLPPSGNQPQHF
15	TRBV12-3/TRBV12-4	few	TRBJ2-5	TRBD1	TGTGCCAGCAGTTCTCGACAGGGTTTAGTAGAGACCCAGTACTTC	CASSSRQGLVETQYF
16	TRBV6-5	.	TRBJ2-3	TRBD2	TGTGCCAGCAGTTACTCGGCGGGGGGCTTTGCAGATACGCAGTATTTT	CASSYSAGGFADTQYF
14	TRBV12-3/TRBV12-4	.	TRBJ2-7	.	TGTGCCAGCAGTATAACCCCCACGACCTACGAGCAGTACTTC	CASSITPTTYEQYF
15	TRBV24-1	few	TRBJ2-7	TRBD2	TGTGCCACCAGTGACCCGGGACTAGCGGGGAACGAGCAGTACTTC	CATSDPGLAGNEQYF
14	TRBV27	few	TRBJ2-3	.	TGTGCCAGCAGTTCAACTCTCAGTGGAGATACGCAGTATTTT	CASSSTLSGDTQYF
12	TRBV28	.	TRBJ2-3	.	TGTGCCAGCAGTTGGGGAGAAGATACGCAGTATTTT	CASSWGEDTQYF
16	TRBV5-1	.	TRBJ2-1	TRBD2	TGCGCCAGCAGCCTGGAGGGACTAGCGGCCCTAGAGGGGCAGTTCTTC	CASSLEGLAALEGQFF
17	TRBV7-9	.	TRBJ1-5	TRBD1	TGTGCCAGCAGCTTAGACAAGACAGGGATTAGCAATCAGCCCCAGCATTTT	CASSLDKTGISNQPQHF
14	TRBV9	few	TRBJ2-7	.	TGTGCCAGCAGCGTTTGGGGGACCTCCTACGAGCAGTACTTC	CASSVWGTSYEQYF
16	TRBV5-1	.	TRBJ2-3	TRBD1	TGCGCCAGCAGCCCGGCCCAGGGGGCTAGAACAGATACGCAGTATTTT	CASSPAQGARTDTQYF
16	TRBV3-1	.	TRBJ2-7	.	TGTGCCAGCAGCCGCCGGCCCTCGGCCATCACCTACGAGCAGTACTTC	CASSRRPSAITYEQYF
15	TRBV28	once	TRBJ1-5	TRBD1	TGTGCCAGCAGCGATGGGACAGGTAGCAATCAGCCCCAGCATTTT	CASSDGTGSNQPQHF
13	TRBV12-3/TRBV12-4	few	TRBJ2-7	.	TGTGCCAGCAGCAGGGGCCTCTCCTACGAGCAGTACTTC	CASSRGLSYEQYF
15	TRBV11-3	.	TRBJ2-1	.	TGTGCCAGCAGCTTAGAGGATGAGAGGGGAAATGAGCAGTTCTTC	CASSLEDERGNEQFF
13	TRBV7-9	.	TRBJ1-2	.	TGTGCCAGCAGCTTACTGCAGGGAGGGAGCTACACCTTC	CASSLLQGGSYTF